Listed below are T cell receptor beta chains from one sample, sequenced in a study of prognosis after radiotherapy for stage I lung cancer. TCRdb fed the multiplex PCR reads into MiXCR, producing one record per CDR3 protein. The table records about 35,000 distinct CDR3 sequences, around 34% of them present only once. This sample comprised PBMCs, obtained before or after stereotactic body radiation therapy (not recorded which). Every receptor here comes from a donor aged 50 or older with non-small cell lung cancer. Both conserved end residues are part of each CDR3.

V	J	CDR3
TRBV27	TRBJ2-2	CASSLTQGGVGELFF
TRBV3-1	TRBJ2-7	CASSQAYEQYF
TRBV12-3/TRBV12-4	TRBJ1-5	CASRSGQGKQPQHF
TRBV6-2/TRBV6-3	TRBJ2-1	CASSSLNEQFF
TRBV12-3/TRBV12-4	TRBJ1-1	CASTPFPDTEAFF
TRBV18	TRBJ1-1	CASSPSEVTEAFF
TRBV30	TRBJ2-1	CAWSAGQGYNEQFF
TRBV20-1	TRBJ2-7	CSARRGHYEQYF
TRBV20-1	TRBJ2-1	CSARLGLAGGGPSYNEQFF
TRBV6-5	TRBJ2-7	CASSYSQVSYEQYF
TRBV20-1	TRBJ2-1	CSARDLRVATMDHNEQFF
TRBV14	TRBJ2-3	CASSQVAAGYRTDTQYF
TRBV2	TRBJ1-1	CASRGGQSEAFF
TRBV5-1	TRBJ2-1	CASSFQTFSYNEQFF
TRBV4-1	TRBJ2-3	CASSQDHATDTQYF
TRBV12-3/TRBV12-4	TRBJ1-1	CASSFLAGEAFF
TRBV2	TRBJ2-3	CASSGGTSGGGPADTQYF
TRBV24-1	TRBJ2-7	CATSDLQGQQIYEQYF
TRBV18	TRBJ2-7	CASSPSVPYEQYF
TRBV4-1	TRBJ1-2	CASSQDGRNYGYTF
TRBV29-1	TRBJ2-3	CSVGKGQGSTDTQYF
TRBV12-3/TRBV12-4	TRBJ2-7	CASRKRTAGSYEQYF
TRBV7-2	TRBJ2-1	CASSSQADSYNEQFF
TRBV6-2/TRBV6-3	TRBJ1-1	CASSEGVWDREAEAFF
TRBV7-6	TRBJ2-1	CASSLTESYNEQFF
TRBV19	TRBJ2-2	CASILGSSGELFF
TRBV10-3	TRBJ1-1	CAISEVGMNTEAFF
TRBV5-1	TRBJ2-1	CASSPGLAGRDEQFF
TRBV27	TRBJ1-2	CASSKTGPYGYTF
TRBV30	TRBJ1-2	CAWSFTRTGGGYGYTF
TRBV5-1	TRBJ2-2	CASSLTGNTGELFF
TRBV29-1	TRBJ2-5	CSVENLGETQYF
TRBV9	TRBJ2-3	CASSQRGGTTDTQYF
TRBV4-2	TRBJ2-1	CASSQTPDSYNEQFF
TRBV7-8	TRBJ1-3	CASSPSLGQGNTIYF
TRBV6-5	TRBJ2-7	CASSYDGQGGEQYF
TRBV20-1	TRBJ2-1	CSARLYTGNYNEQFF
TRBV28	TRBJ2-7	CASSRLSGEAYEQYF
TRBV11-3	TRBJ2-1	CASSLGGREVSYNEQFF
TRBV20-1	TRBJ1-4	CGWTAANEKLFF
TRBV28	TRBJ2-5	CASRAGQGRQETQYF
TRBV28	TRBJ2-5	CVSSSLSGRQETQYF
TRBV6-5	TRBJ2-1	CASSYGGLATYNEQFF
TRBV2	TRBJ1-5	CASSIQGQGNQPQHF
TRBV6-5	TRBJ2-5	CASSYSSVNQETQYF
TRBV5-1	TRBJ1-2	CASSLAGEGHGYTF
TRBV20-1	TRBJ1-5	CSASIDQGSNQPQHF
TRBV6-1	.	CASSRQELKPQYF
TRBV10-3	TRBJ2-3	CAISENEFADTQYF
TRBV5-1	TRBJ2-7	CASSPPGGAGPFYEQYF
TRBV12-5	TRBJ2-7	CASGSGVDLTYEQYF
TRBV25-1	TRBJ1-1	CASSVTGTAGSFF
TRBV28	TRBJ1-2	CASSSSVTATMRSYGYTF